The 5 T cell receptor beta chains presented below share a single source sample, sequenced in a study of shared clonotypes between healthy human individuals. Sequencing was performed with immunoSEQ multiplex PCR; in TCRdb, only in-frame clones are kept and a portion is missing. The sample lists around 2.5 million clones, more than 85% occurring once. Sample: naive CD4+ T cells from PBMCs. Indicated subset: CD45RA+ positively selected. All receptors come from a man in his late teens or twenties in good health. Some clones in this sample may be carry-over from other donors' samples.

V usage is TRBV11-3 and J usage is TRBJ1-2; D might be TRBD1 (5 bases). The germline gives CDR1 SGHNT, CDR2 YENEEA. The CDR3 totals 12 residues. Trimming stripped 5 bases from V and 8 bases from J, with 12 bases between. The CDR3 region has the DNA TGTGCCAGCAGCCAACAGGTGTTCGGCTACACCTTC. This sequence encodes CASSQQVFGYTF.

The V call is TRBV27, the J call TRBJ2-5, with 7 bases identical to TRBD2. After removal of 2 bases from V and 1 base from J, the junction contained 7 bases not matched to a gene. The CDR3 sequence is 16 residues long. From germline, CDR1 is MNHEY and CDR2 SMNVEV (reference sequence). The CDR3 here is CASSLRASGIQETQYF. CDR3 DNA: TGTGCCAGCAGTTTAAGGGCTAGCGGAATCCAAGAGACCCAGTACTTC.

V usage is TRBV28 and J usage is TRBJ2-4; 13 positions match TRBD2. V was pared by 6 bases and J by 0 bases, with 14 bases of the junction left unmatched. The CDR3 totals 20 residues. CDR1 MDHEN and CDR2 SYDVKM come from the germline V gene. CDR3 sequence: CASRTAPGTSGILAKNIQYF. CDR3 sequence (DNA): TGTGCCAGCAGGACTGCCCCCGGGACTAGCGGGATCCTAGCCAAAAACATTCAGTACTTC.

For the CDR3, the DNA is TGTGCCACCAGCATTGGGACAGGGGACTACGAGCAGTACTTC. As protein: CATSIGTGDYEQYF. The chain has TRBV15 and TRBJ2-7; 10 bases are a match to TRBD1. CDR1 is LNHNV and CDR2 is YYDKDF in the germline V gene (reference sequence). Losses at the gene ends were 4 bases for V and 3 bases for J; bases not matched to a gene: 3. The CDR3 is 14 amino acids.

The V and J genes are TRBV5-3 and TRBJ2-1; D may be TRBD2 (6 bases). TRBV5-3 is filed as an ORF, its function uncertain. CDR3 length equals 19 residues. The V gene lost 4 bases and the J gene lost 0 bases, with 23 bases spanning the gap. CDR3 in amino acids: CARSPSGVSGTHSYNEQFF. The CDR3 DNA follows: TGTGCCAGAAGCCCTAGTGGGGTTAGCGGTACTCACTCCTACAATGAGCAGTTCTTC.